This TCR beta chain stems from a study of cytomegalovirus exposure and HLA in healthy donors (dated by TCRdb to about 2017). As for the study more broadly: According to an earlier analysis of 450 to 650 of the donors, some 180 million T cells yielded 117 million unique TCR beta sequences and around 280 Gb of sequence data. Donor age, sex, ethnicity and CMV serostatus were compiled alongside the repertoire data. The T cell repertoires of under 700 subjects were profiled by immunosequencing and related to cytomegalovirus serostatus. Every discovery cohort repertoire had been produced on one sequencing platform. Rather than using new phenotypic data, the later analysis identified candidate immune exposures from TCR beta sequences and from how often those sequences occurred across donors. Among 398 genotyped donors of the cohort, an average of roughly 240,000 unique TCR beta nucleotide sequences were sequenced per donor, roughly a sixth of them non-productive. Among the roughly 400 genotyped donors, around 81% belonged to the genetic ancestry cluster associated with self-reported Caucasian donors. About 280 gigabases of sequencing data and 75 million to 85 million unique TCR sequences made up an early release that covered approximately 650 HLA-typed donors. A few DR-DQ haplotypes were handled as single units for association and clustering because linkage in the cohort was strong. Besides the first cohort of around 700 subjects, a separate validation cohort made up of 90 to 150 different subjects was used. The aim of the study was to test whether cataloging public T cell receptors could identify signatures of past pathogen exposure. High-throughput TCR immunosequencing, statistical association of individual TCRs with disease status, and machine learning were combined to predict cytomegalovirus infection status. Both class I and class II loci were covered by HLA typing, at four-digit resolution. A later genetic analysis used genome-wide SNP genotypes for about 65% of the 666 donors, treating that subset as a discovery cohort. A later analysis re-examined previously published TCR beta repertoires from around 670 donors and added high-resolution HLA genotyping to investigate patterns of TCR occurrence. Typing coverage varied by locus: about 620-640 donors for A, B, C, DRB1 and DQB1; some 520 for DQA1; approximately 610 for DPA1; approximately 470 for DPB1. To decide whether each TCR beta V gene segment behaved as functional or pseudogenic, an earlier analysis of some 600 of the donors relied on high-throughput TCR beta sequencing. Results the study describes overall, beyond this receptor: The study listed 170 or so TCR beta chains as associated with cytomegalovirus. A further reported finding was that TCR beta sequences accurately predicted the HLA-A and HLA-B alleles for most subjects in the first cohort. Assigning TCR associations to individual alleles was difficult when HLA alleles, especially DR and DQ, strongly co-occurred. Because some donors lacked HLA typing at each locus, the association tests relied only on the typed subset. Presence/absence analyses assumed roughly uniform sequencing depth across donors, an assumption that may not hold. A few of the identified cytomegalovirus-associated TCR beta chains were confirmed in vitro to be specific for cytomegalovirus antigens. A cluster of highly shared sequence variants was judged likely to represent a technical artifact of the sequencing pipeline. In a later analysis, HLA-associated TCR beta chains were found to be more clonally expanded and to have lower generation probabilities than equally common non-associated chains. In both the original and validation cohorts, the classifier was reported to diagnose cytomegalovirus status with high specificity and sensitivity. While some public TCRs were present in many individuals, most TCR sequences turned up only very rarely across donors. It was suggested by the authors that the approach could potentially be generalized to other disease states and immunological phenotypes. In a later analysis, several top co-occurrence clusters were reported to appear linked to parvovirus B19, influenza, CMV and Epstein-Barr virus. According to a later genetic analysis, donors in an Asian-associated ancestry cluster had fewer N-insertions in productive TCRs than the approximately 700-donor mean. At a false discovery rate of 0.05, a later analysis linked 15,000 to 20,000 TCR beta sequences to specific HLA alleles. Correlated functional status among segregating V segments might be attributable to linkage disequilibrium, but an unknown experimental factor could not be ruled out. Most CMV-associated TCR beta chains appeared to be HLA-restricted in a later analysis, and the HLA associations seemed to be driven largely by CMV exposure. Because counts were too low, about 18 rarely observed V segments, including chromosome 9 orphons, were excluded from the earlier analysis of 587 of the donors. In an earlier analysis of under 600 of the donors, most TCR beta V segments were observed in productive rearrangements about 87% or about 30% of the time, broadly matching IMGT annotations. A later genetic analysis associated a missense DCLRE1C variant with V-gene and J-gene trimming of TCR beta chains, and an independent cohort replicated the association. In this cohort, only TCR beta chains were sequenced, and detectable features were limited by the absence of alpha or paired-chain data. For the cohort, immune exposure information was limited to CMV serostatus. In a later analysis, the rate of TCR association differed among HLA loci, with DRB1 alleles having the most associated TCRs and HLA-C alleles having the fewest. The 87-base-pair reads could not distinguish some IMGT-functional V segments, including TRBV6-2 and TRBV6-3, so those segments were excluded.

The library relied on the immunoSEQ multiplex PCR assay. For the multiplex PCR, a mixture combining 60 forward primers for TCR Vbeta segments and 13 reverse primers for TCR Jbeta segments was used. The CDR3 region of rearranged TCR beta genes was amplified from genomic DNA with a multiplex PCR assay. The Illumina HiSeq System was used to sequence the amplified TCR beta libraries as 87-base-pair reads. The authors' pipeline ran thus. A later analysis counted 65 million to 90 million unique TCR beta chains across the 600 to 850 repertoires, and some 12 million of these chains were shared by at least two donors. A nearest-neighbor algorithm error-corrected the raw reads and collapsed the reads into unique sequences, merging closely related sequences to remove PCR and sequencing errors. To assign V, D and J gene segments, CDR3 sequences were aligned to IMGT reference sequences. For a sequence to be retained, a match of at least six nucleotides to both a V gene segment and a J gene segment was required. A rearrangement was called productive if the CDR3 had no stop codons and remained in frame with V and J, and every other rearrangement was called non-productive. CDR3 was defined according to IMGT convention as the region running from the second conserved V-encoded cysteine to the conserved J-encoded phenylalanine. Sequences without an unambiguous match to a single V gene segment were excluded from the earlier analysis of over 500 of the donors. In an earlier analysis of around 590 of the donors, a V segment was called functional when productive rearrangements were above 56.7%, and segregating when the standard deviation between donors exceeded 5%. A statistical classification framework was developed to diagnose cytomegalovirus status using the catalog of TCR beta chain sequences. In a later analysis, V and J genes were assigned by comparing TCR nucleotide sequences against IMGT/GENE-DB human TR gene sequences. Using the TCRdist pipeline, a later analysis assigned CDR3 sequences along with most-parsimonious VDJ recombination scenarios. In a later analysis, every TCR beta chain was defined by the combination of its CDR3 amino acid sequence and its V-gene family, and reads without a unique V-gene family were dropped. To address suspected cross-contamination and a sequencing artifact, a later analysis removed a few hundred highly shared, low-generation-probability nucleotide sequences. In a later analysis, a clonal expansion index was calculated for each public chain from normalized within-repertoire ranks of inferred template counts. Generation probabilities in a later analysis came from a VDJ recombination model fitted to out-of-frame rearrangements, and those results were checked against IGoR. In a later analysis, hypergeometric tests were used to score TCR-TCR, TCR-HLA and TCR-CMV co-occurrence, with a repertoire-size bias correction applied to TCR pairs. A later analysis estimated false discovery rates by permuting HLA or CMV assignments 20 times. In a later analysis, co-occurring TCRs were grouped with DBSCAN, and TCRdist sequence similarity was added when clustering was performed within HLA-allele-positive subsets. For co-occurrence clustering, repertoires with fewer than 30,000 or more than 120,000 public chains were excluded, along with a handful of repertoires with anomalous nucleotide sharing. The table was pulled from immuneACCESS by TCRdb, which kept in-frame rearrangements only. Such tables lose some clones; where checked, under half of the loss comes from unresolved V genes, and the rest has no known cause. That table is the source of V, J and clone size, and D and trimming were worked out from the DNA. The sample data list some 160,000 clones, and 70% to 90% of these were observed just once. Around 2.6% of the sample is held by the ten biggest clonotypes.

Note on this clone: What this receptor recognizes is not known. One base away there is no much larger clone; base qualities are not given.

V is pruned by 4 bases and J by 5 bases, leaving 1 base of the junction without a gene match. The CDR3 holds 15 amino acids from the cysteine to the phenylalanine. The DNA shown is the 45-base CDR3, in frame from base 1. The germline V gene yields SGHTA for CDR1 and FQGTGA for CDR2. The cohort was made up of approximately 670 healthy bone marrow donors. All cohort members were sampled while nominally healthy, although unrecorded immune exposures were likely present. The donor tested CMV seropositive, placing the donor among the 250 to 300 seropositive members of the cohort. Each donor provided a peripheral blood sample, and peripheral blood mononuclear cells were used for TCR beta sequencing. The Qiagen DNeasy Blood Extraction Kit was used to extract genomic DNA from the blood cell samples.

In this chain, TRBV7-3 is recombined with TRBJ2-2, with 13 central nucleotides matching TRBD2. This receptor was identified in a man younger than 45 in good health and CMV-seropositive. Specimen: PBMCs. The CDR3 loop reads CASSWTSGRTGELFF. The nucleotide sequence is given as TGTGCCAGCAGCTGGACTAGCGGGAGAACCGGGGAGCTGTTTTTT.